A single T cell receptor beta chain is shown here with its context. These data come from a study of blood T cell repertoires in COVID-19. Study information: Sites across the United States, Italy and Spain contributed samples from acute and convalescent COVID-19. From T cells, B-cell-depleted T cells, or PBMCs came the material, which was cDNA or gDNA.

Trimming left V 6 bases short and J 2 bases short, with 8 bases between. CDR3 length: 12 amino acids. Original processing notes: Estimates of nucleated cell counts were drawn from the amplification of reference gene primers. The protocol was immunoSEQ multiplex PCR, while the TCRdb copy is restricted to in-frame clones and leaves out a portion. D and trimming were read from the DNA, whereas the V and J calls and clone size are those reported in that table. The sample lists about 150,000 clones; roughly nine tenths were seen once. Seattle patient enrollment occurred during active infection, with longitudinal follow-up thereafter.

The material sequenced was peripheral blood. This chain joins TRBV12-3 or TRBV12-4 and TRBJ2-7; unclear D gene. The receptor was isolated from a human donor with COVID-19, enrolled during active disease. The donor label of this sample is uncertain. This CDR3 reads CASSRGTYEQYF. CDR3 DNA: TGTGCCAGCAGCCGCGGTACCTACGAGCAGTACTTC.